This T cell receptor beta chain was captured by sequencing in a study of vaccination and CD4 T cells after COVID-19. The study sequenced cultured CD4+ T cell DNA using the Oncomine TCR Beta short-read assay. Using the QIAamp micro DNA kit, genomic DNA was extracted from the CD4+ T cells that had been cultured. TCRdb re-called the PCR reads with MiXCR, one entry per CDR3 protein. The table has 15,000 to 25,000 distinct CDR3 sequences, around two fifths seen once. As to treatment: roughly ten-day PBMC culture with coronavirus spike peptide pools or control peptides (ViraFEST assay). PBMC cultures, at over 1.5 million cells per well, received 8 to 10 IU/ml IL-2 and approximately 10 ug/ml peptide pools. Overall study findings and caveats: Convalescent patients' vaccine-specific clones were spike mono-reactive in 304 of 307 cases.

The CDR3 contains 15 residues. The germline V gene encodes CDR1 MNHNS and CDR2 SASEGT. The germline V and J ends were trimmed by 10 bases and 1 base, with 19 bases remaining between them. As for this clonotype: Its antigen remains unknown.

Source material: cultured CD4+ T cells from blood. The chain recombines TRBV6-1 with TRBJ1-2; perhaps TRBD1 as D (6 bases). This TCR derives from a human donor with COVID-19. CDR3 protein: CATVDRRNLNYGYTF. DNA of the CDR3: TGTGCCACCGTGGACAGACGCAACCTTAACTATGGCTACACCTTC.